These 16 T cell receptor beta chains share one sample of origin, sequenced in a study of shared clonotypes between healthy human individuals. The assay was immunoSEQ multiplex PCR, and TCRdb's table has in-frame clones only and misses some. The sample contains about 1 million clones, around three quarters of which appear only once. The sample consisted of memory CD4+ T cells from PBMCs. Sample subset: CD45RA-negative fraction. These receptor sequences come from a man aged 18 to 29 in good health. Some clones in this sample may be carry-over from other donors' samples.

The CDR3 DNA follows: TGTGCCAGCAGCTTAGAGGGCAGGGTCTACGAGCAGTACTTC. Amino acid sequence: CASSLEGRVYEQYF. The rearrangement joins TRBV7-9 to TRBJ2-7; tentatively, D is TRBD1 (5 bases). Germline values: CDR1 SEHNR, CDR2 FQNEAQ (reference sequence). The CDR3 spans 14 residues. V dropped 1 base and J dropped 3 bases, with 10 bases sitting between them.

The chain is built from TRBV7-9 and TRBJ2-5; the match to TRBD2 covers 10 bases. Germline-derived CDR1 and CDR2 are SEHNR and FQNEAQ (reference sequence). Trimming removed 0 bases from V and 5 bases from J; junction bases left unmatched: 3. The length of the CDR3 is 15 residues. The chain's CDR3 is CASSLAAGGPETQYF. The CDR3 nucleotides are TGTGCCAGCAGCTTAGCAGCGGGAGGGCCGGAGACCCAGTACTTC.

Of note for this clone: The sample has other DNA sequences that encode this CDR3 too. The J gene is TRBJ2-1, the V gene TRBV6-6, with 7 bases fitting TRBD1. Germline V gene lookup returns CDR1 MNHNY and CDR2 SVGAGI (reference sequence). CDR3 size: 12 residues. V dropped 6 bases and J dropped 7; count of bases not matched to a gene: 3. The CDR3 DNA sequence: TGTGCCAGCAGCAGACAGGGAAATGAGCAGTTCTTC. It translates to CASSRQGNEQFF.

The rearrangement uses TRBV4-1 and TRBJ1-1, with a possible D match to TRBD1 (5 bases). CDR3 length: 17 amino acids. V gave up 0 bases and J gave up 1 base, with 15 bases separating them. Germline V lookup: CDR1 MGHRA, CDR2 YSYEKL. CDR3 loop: CASSQDGSRRGNTEAFF. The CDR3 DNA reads TGCGCCAGCAGCCAAGATGGATCGAGGAGGGGGAACACTGAAGCTTTCTTT.

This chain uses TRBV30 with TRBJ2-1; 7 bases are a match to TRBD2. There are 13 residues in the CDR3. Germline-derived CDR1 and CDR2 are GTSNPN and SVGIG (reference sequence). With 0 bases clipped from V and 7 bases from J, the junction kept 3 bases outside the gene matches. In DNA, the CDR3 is TGTGCCTGGAGTGTTGGGCGGGGGAATGAGCAGTTCTTC. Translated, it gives CAWSVGRGNEQFF.

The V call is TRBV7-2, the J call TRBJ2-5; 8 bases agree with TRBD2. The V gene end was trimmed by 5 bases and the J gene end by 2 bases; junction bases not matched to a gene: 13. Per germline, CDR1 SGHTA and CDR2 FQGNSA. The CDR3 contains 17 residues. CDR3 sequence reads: CASSPGFSAGGQETQYF. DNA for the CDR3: TGTGCCAGCAGCCCGGGGTTCTCGGCGGGGGGACAAGAGACCCAGTACTTC.

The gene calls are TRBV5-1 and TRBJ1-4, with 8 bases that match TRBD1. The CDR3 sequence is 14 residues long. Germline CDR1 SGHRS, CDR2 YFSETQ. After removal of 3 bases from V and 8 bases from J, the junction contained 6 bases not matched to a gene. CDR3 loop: CASSSPDRGEKLFF. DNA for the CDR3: TGCGCCAGCAGCTCCCCTGACAGGGGCGAAAAACTGTTTTTT.

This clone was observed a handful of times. The chain's CDR3 is CASSPAGTRDGFGELFF. Here the CDR3 DNA reads TGCGCCAGCAGCCCCGCCGGGACTAGAGATGGTTTCGGGGAGCTGTTTTTT. This sequence joins TRBV5-1 and TRBJ2-2; the match to TRBD2 covers 8 bases. This CDR3 region has 17 residues. V lost 4 bases and J lost 7; bases outside the gene matches: 15. From germline, CDR1 is SGHRS and CDR2 YFSETQ.

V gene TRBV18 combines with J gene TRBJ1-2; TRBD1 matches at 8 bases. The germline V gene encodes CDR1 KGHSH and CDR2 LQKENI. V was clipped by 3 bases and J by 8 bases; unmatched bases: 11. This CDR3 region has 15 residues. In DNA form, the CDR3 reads TGTGCCAGCTCACCCCGGTCCGGACAGGGAGGGGGCTACACCTTC. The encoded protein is CASSPRSGQGGGYTF. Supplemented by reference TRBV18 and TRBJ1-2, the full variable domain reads NAGVMQNPRHLVRRRGQEARLRCSPMKGHSHVYWYRQLPEEGLKFMVYLQKENIIDESGMPKERFSAEFPKEGPSILRIQQVVRGDSAAYFCASSPRSGQGGGYTFGSGTRLTVV.

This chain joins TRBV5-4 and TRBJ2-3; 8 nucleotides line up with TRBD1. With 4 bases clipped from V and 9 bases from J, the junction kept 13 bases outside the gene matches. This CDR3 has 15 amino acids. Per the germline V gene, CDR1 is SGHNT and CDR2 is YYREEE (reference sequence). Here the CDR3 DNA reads TGTGCCAGCAGCACGCCGGGACAGGCTCTGGGGACGCAGTATTTT. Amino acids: CASSTPGQALGTQYF.

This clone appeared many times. The CDR3, as DNA: TGCGCCAGCAGCCCTTGGATAACGAATCTGCAGTATTTT. Translating gives CASSPWITNLQYF. The gene calls are TRBV4-1 and TRBJ2-3, with no clear D. The V end was cut by 4 bases, the J end by 11 bases, with 16 bases between. The CDR3 runs to 13 residues. Germline-derived CDR1 and CDR2 are MGHRA and YSYEKL.

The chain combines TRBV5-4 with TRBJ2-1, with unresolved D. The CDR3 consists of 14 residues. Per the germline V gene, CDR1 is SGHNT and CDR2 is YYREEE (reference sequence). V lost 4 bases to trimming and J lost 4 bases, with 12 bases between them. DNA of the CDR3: TGTGCCAGCAGCCGAGCAGGAAATTACAATGAGCAGTTCTTC. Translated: CASSRAGNYNEQFF. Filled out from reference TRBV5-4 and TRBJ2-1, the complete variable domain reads ETGVTQSPTHLIKTRGQQVTLRCSSQSGHNTVSWYQQALGQGPQFIFQYYREEENGRGNFPPRFSGLQFPNYSSELNVNALELDDSALYLCASSRAGNYNEQFFGPGTRLTVL.

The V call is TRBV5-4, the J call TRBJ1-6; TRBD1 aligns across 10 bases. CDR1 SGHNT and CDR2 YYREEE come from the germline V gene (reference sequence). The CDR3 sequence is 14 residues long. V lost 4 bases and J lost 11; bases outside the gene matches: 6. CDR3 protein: CASSQDRGTPPLHF. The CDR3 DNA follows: TGTGCCAGCAGCCAGGACAGGGGGACGCCACCCCTCCACTTT.

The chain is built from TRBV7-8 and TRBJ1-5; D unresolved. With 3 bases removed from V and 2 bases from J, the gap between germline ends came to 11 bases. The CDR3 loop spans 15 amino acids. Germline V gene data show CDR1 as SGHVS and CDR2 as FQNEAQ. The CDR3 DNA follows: TGTGCCAGCAGCTTGAGCGGACGGGGCAATCAGCCCCAGCATTTT. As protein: CASSLSGRGNQPQHF.

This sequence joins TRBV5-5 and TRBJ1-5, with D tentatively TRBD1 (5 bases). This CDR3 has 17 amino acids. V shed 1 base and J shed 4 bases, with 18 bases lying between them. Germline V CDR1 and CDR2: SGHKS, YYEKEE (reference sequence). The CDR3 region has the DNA TGTGCCAGCAGCTTGTCTTTCGCGGACGAGGGGAATCAGCCCCAGCATTTT. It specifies CASSLSFADEGNQPQHF.

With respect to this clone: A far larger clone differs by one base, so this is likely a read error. The DNA of the CDR3 is TGTGCCAGCAGCCTCCCGAACACCGGGGAGCTGTTTTTT. This sequence encodes CASSLPNTGELFF. This sequence joins TRBV5-4 and TRBJ2-2; D not certain. Trimming removed 4 bases from V and 0 bases from J, with 4 bases in between. The CDR3 has 13 amino acids. Germline assignment: CDR1 SGHNT and CDR2 YYREEE (reference sequence).